Described below is a single T cell receptor beta chain sequence and its context. These data belong to a study of cytomegalovirus exposure and HLA in healthy donors. Germline V gives CDR1 MNHEY, CDR2 SVGAGI. V lost 4 bases, J lost 4 bases, and 10 bases lay in between. The CDR3 consists of 13 residues. Use of 60 Vbeta and 13 Jbeta primers characterized the PCR. The protocol was immunoSEQ multiplex PCR, while the TCRdb copy is restricted to in-frame clones and leaves out a portion. This repertoire shows about 150,000 clones, about 74% found once; its top ten account for roughly 1.8%. This sequence originates from a woman aged 40 to 50 in good health and CMV-seronegative. Sequencing was carried out using PBMCs. The chain uses TRBV6-5 and TRBJ1-1; unclear D gene. The DNA for the CDR3 is TGTGCCAGCAGTTTAGTCGCTGGCACTGAAGCTTTCTTT. It translates to CASSLVAGTEAFF.